This T cell receptor gamma chain was observed in a study of gamma-delta T cells after stem cell transplantation. TCRdb re-called the RT-PCR reads via CATT. The sample lists about 3,000 gamma-chain clones; roughly 18% were seen once. With 4 bases clipped from V and 8 bases from J, the junction kept 4 bases outside the gene matches. Germline loops: CDR1 EGSTGY, CDR2 YDSYTSSV. The CDR3 has 12 residues. This clone was seen a handful of times. This sequence joins TRGV4 and TRGJP1. The sequence was collected from a human donor. It is not recorded whose cells these are; they may come from a transplant donor. Sequenced sample: gamma-delta T cells. CDR3 loop: CATWDEGWFKIF. CDR3 DNA sequence: TGTGCCACCTGGGACGAGGGTTGGTTCAAGATATTT.